This T cell receptor beta chain was obtained from a study of CD8 T cells in ankylosing spondylitis. Study outcomes and limitations: Disease-linked clones were CD8+ and relatively rare in peripheral blood. Made up of eight or nine highly homologous variants, a TCR beta motif appeared characteristic of ankylosing spondylitis blood.

This clonotype was recorded a few times. Its specificity is not known. Germline V gene data show CDR1 as SGHTA and CDR2 as FQGNSA. V was pared by 5 bases and J by 3 bases, with 12 bases of the junction left unmatched. The CDR3 is 17 amino acids. TCR beta libraries were made by quantitative 5'-RACE with molecular barcodes. In TCRdb, the 5' RACE reads were re-called with MiXCR into one record per CDR3 protein. The data contain approximately 150,000 distinct CDR3 sequences, around a third of them singletons. This receptor was taken from a male donor with ankylosing spondylitis. The chain employs TRBV7-2 and TRBJ2-1; 8 bases fit TRBD1. The specimen was synovial fluid, either unsorted or a sorted T cell fraction (not recorded which). The CDR3 region is CASSPWTGTRVYNEQFF. CDR3 in DNA: TGTGCCAGCAGCCCCTGGACAGGGACGAGGGTCTACAATGAGCAGTTCTTC.